A selection of T cell receptor beta chains follows, all from one sample in a study of control samples from healthy donors and cancer patients. Libraries were prepared by immunoSEQ multiplex PCR; TCRdb keeps only in-frame clonotypes and omits some of them. Seen here are about 180,000 clones, almost 90% observed once, and the top ten hold about 1.4%. The sequenced sample consisted of blood. The receptors here all came from a woman in her fifties or sixties in good health. The CDR3 runs from the conserved cysteine through the conserved F or W. The order of the fields is CDR3 DNA, CDR3 protein, D gene, clone size, V gene, J gene. A D gene is named only where the DNA matches it firmly. Clone size is not always given. Where it is, it says once, few, many or a class for expanded clones.

CDR3nt: TGTGCCAGCAACTCGCTAGCGGATAGCTCCTACAATGAGCAGTTCTTC; CDR3aa: CASNSLADSSYNEQFF; d_gene: TRBD2; abundance: NA; v_gene: TRBV5-6; j_gene: TRBJ2-1
CDR3nt: TGTGCCAGCCGGCCCGGCGGGGCTAGCGGTACCTACGAGCAGTACTTC; CDR3aa: CASRPGGASGTYEQYF; d_gene: TRBD2; abundance: NA; v_gene: TRBV28; j_gene: TRBJ2-7
CDR3nt: TGTGCCACCAGTGATCGGACGAATCAGCCCCAGCATTTT; CDR3aa: CATSDRTNQPQHF; d_gene: NA; abundance: NA; v_gene: TRBV24-1; j_gene: TRBJ1-5
CDR3nt: TGTGCCAGCTATATCTCCCCTAATTCACCCCTCCACTTT; CDR3aa: CASYISPNSPLHF; d_gene: NA; abundance: once; v_gene: TRBV6-5; j_gene: TRBJ1-6
CDR3nt: TGTGCCAGCAGAACGGGACAGGGCAGTCAGCCCCAGCATTTT; CDR3aa: CASRTGQGSQPQHF; d_gene: TRBD1; abundance: once; v_gene: TRBV2; j_gene: TRBJ1-5
CDR3nt: TGTGCCAGCAGCTTAGGGTCTTCCAACTATGGCTACACCTTC; CDR3aa: CASSLGSSNYGYTF; d_gene: NA; abundance: NA; v_gene: TRBV5-4; j_gene: TRBJ1-2
CDR3nt: TGTGCCAGCAGCGTAATTTCCTATTCGGCGGGCCTCAGCTCCTACAATGAGCAGTTCTTC; CDR3aa: CASSVISYSAGLSSYNEQFF; d_gene: NA; abundance: NA; v_gene: TRBV9; j_gene: TRBJ2-1
CDR3nt: TGTGCCAGCAGTGAAGCCCCTGGACAGGGCTATGGCTACACCTTC; CDR3aa: CASSEAPGQGYGYTF; d_gene: TRBD1; abundance: many; v_gene: TRBV6-1; j_gene: TRBJ1-2
CDR3nt: TGCAGCGCGCGGACAGGGACGAACTATAATTCACCCCTCCACTTT; CDR3aa: CSARTGTNYNSPLHF; d_gene: TRBD1; abundance: few; v_gene: TRBV29-1; j_gene: TRBJ1-6
CDR3nt: TGTGCCAGCTCATCAGCAGGGACTGAAAAACTGTTTTTT; CDR3aa: CASSSAGTEKLFF; d_gene: NA; abundance: NA; v_gene: TRBV18; j_gene: TRBJ1-4
CDR3nt: TGTGCCATCAGGGGGAGGGCTCAGAACACCGGGGAGCTGTTTTTT; CDR3aa: CAIRGRAQNTGELFF; d_gene: TRBD2; abundance: NA; v_gene: TRBV10-3; j_gene: TRBJ2-2
CDR3nt: TGCAGCGTTCGTTCCGGGACAGGGGCCTACGAGCAGTACTTC; CDR3aa: CSVRSGTGAYEQYF; d_gene: TRBD1; abundance: NA; v_gene: TRBV29-1; j_gene: TRBJ2-7
CDR3nt: TGTGCCAGCAGGGTCTGGGGAATGGACGAGCAGTACTTC; CDR3aa: CASRVWGMDEQYF; d_gene: NA; abundance: NA; v_gene: TRBV27; j_gene: TRBJ2-7
CDR3nt: TGTGCCAGCAGTCAGAACTCCGGGACAGGGGTCAATTCACCCCTCCACTTT; CDR3aa: CASSQNSGTGVNSPLHF; d_gene: TRBD1; abundance: few; v_gene: TRBV28; j_gene: TRBJ1-6